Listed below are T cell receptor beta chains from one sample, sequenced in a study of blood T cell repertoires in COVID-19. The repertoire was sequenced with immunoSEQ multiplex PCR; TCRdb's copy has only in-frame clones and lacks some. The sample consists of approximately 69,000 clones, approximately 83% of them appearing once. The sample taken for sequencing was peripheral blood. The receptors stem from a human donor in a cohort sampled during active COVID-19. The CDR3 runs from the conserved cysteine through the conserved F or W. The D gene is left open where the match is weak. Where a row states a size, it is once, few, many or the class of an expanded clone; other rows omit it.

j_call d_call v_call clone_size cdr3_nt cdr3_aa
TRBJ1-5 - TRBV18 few TGTGCCAGCTCACCACCGAATTCAGGGAACCAGCCCCAGCATTTT CASSPPNSGNQPQHF
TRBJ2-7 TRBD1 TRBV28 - TGTGCCAGCAGTTTAAGCGTGGGACAGCCCTACGAGCAGTACTTC CASSLSVGQPYEQYF
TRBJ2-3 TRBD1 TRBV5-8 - TGTGCCAGCAGCCTGGACAGGGGAGGCACAGATACGCAGTATTTT CASSLDRGGTDTQYF
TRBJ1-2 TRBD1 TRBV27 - TGTGCCAGCAGCCACAGGGGCTACTATGGCTACACCTTC CASSHRGYYGYTF
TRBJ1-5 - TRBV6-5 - TGTGCCAGCAGCTCCGGGGGGCCCAATCAGCCCCAGCATTTT CASSSGGPNQPQHF
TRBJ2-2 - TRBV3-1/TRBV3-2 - TGTGCCAGCAGAAACAGGGAAACCGGGGAGCTGTTTTTT CASRNRETGELFF
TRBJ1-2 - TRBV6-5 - TGTGCCAGCAGCCGGGACAAGACGGGCGGCTACACCTTC CASSRDKTGGYTF
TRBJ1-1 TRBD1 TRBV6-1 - TGTGCCAGCAGTGAACAGCCGGGACACAGGGGTGGAAAGGCTTTCTTT CASSEQPGHRGGKAFF
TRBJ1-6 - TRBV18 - TGTGCCAGCTCACAGGTCGGAGGGGATAATTCACCCCTCCACTTT CASSQVGGDNSPLHF
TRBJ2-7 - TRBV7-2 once TGTGCCAGCAGCTTAGTGGACAGCAGCTCCTACGAGCAGTACTTC CASSLVDSSSYEQYF
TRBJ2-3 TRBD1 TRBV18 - TGTGCCAGCTCACCCTTTGGGACAGGCACAGATACGCAGTATTTT CASSPFGTGTDTQYF
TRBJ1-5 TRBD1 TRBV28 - TGTGCCAGCAACCCAGGGACAGGGGAGGATGAGCCCCAGCATTTT CASNPGTGEDEPQHF
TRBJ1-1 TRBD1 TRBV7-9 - TGTGCCAGCAGCTTCCCAGGACAGGGAAACACTGAAGCTTTCTTT CASSFPGQGNTEAFF
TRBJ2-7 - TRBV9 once TGTGCCAGCAGCGCAGGCACGGGGGACGAGCAGTACTTC CASSAGTGDEQYF
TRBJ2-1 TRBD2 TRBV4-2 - TGTGCCAGCAGCCAAGATGGTGGGGGGGGGAGTAATGAGCAGTTCTTC CASSQDGGGGSNEQFF
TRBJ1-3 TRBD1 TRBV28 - TGTGCCAGCAGTTCCGGAGGGACCGGGACAGGGCCAAACACCATATATTTT CASSSGGTGTGPNTIYF
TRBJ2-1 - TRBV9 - TGTGCCAGCAGCGTAGCTCCGAGGGGGTTTGATGAGCAGTTCTTC CASSVAPRGFDEQFF
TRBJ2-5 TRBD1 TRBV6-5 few TGTGCCACTTCGGACAGGGAGGTTGAGACCCAGTACTTC CATSDREVETQYF
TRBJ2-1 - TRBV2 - TGTGCCAGCCTCGGCGGGGCACTCAACAATGAGCAGTTCTTC CASLGGALNNEQFF
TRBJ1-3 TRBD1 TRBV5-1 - TGCGCCAGCAGTCAGACAGGGGCCCACTCTGGAAACACCATATATTTT CASSQTGAHSGNTIYF
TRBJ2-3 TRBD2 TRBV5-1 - TGCGCCAGCAGTAAAGCCTCGAATAGCGGGGGCACAGATACGCAGTATTTT CASSKASNSGGTDTQYF
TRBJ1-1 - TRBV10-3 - TGTGCCATCAGCGATAGGACAGAAGGGAACACTGAAGCTTTCTTT CAISDRTEGNTEAFF
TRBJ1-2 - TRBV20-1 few TGCAGTGCTAGTGGGCACATTAACTATGGCTACACCTTC CSASGHINYGYTF
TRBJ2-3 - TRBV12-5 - TGTGCTAGTGGTTTGGCGCCGAGGACAGATACGCAGTATTTT CASGLAPRTDTQYF
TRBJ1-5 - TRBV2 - TGTGCCAGCAGTGGCCGGGACAATCAGCCCCAGCATTTT CASSGRDNQPQHF
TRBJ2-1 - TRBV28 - TGTGCCGGTGGGGCATCCTACAATGAGCAGTTCTTC CAGGASYNEQFF
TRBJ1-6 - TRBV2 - TGTGCCAGCAGTGAAGCCGGAGCAGTAGCCTCACCCCTCCACTTT CASSEAGAVASPLHF
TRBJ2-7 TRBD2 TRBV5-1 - TGCGCCAGCAGCTTGATGGGACTAGCGGGGGCTATAGGAAGCTCCTACGAGCAGTACTTC CASSLMGLAGAIGSSYEQYF
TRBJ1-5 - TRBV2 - TGTGCCAGCAGTGAAGGTAGTTTAAGCAATCAGCCCCAGCATTTT CASSEGSLSNQPQHF
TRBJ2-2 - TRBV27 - TGTGCCAGCAGAAGGCCGGGCACCGGGGAGCTGTTTTTT CASRRPGTGELFF
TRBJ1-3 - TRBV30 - TGTGCCTGGAGTTTTGGTGGCTTCTCTGGAAACACCATATATTTT CAWSFGGFSGNTIYF
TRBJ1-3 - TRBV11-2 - TGTGCCAGCAGCCCCGGACAGTCTGGAAACACCATATATTTT CASSPGQSGNTIYF
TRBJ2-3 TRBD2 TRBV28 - TGTGCCAGCATCCCCCCCGGGACTATTACGCAGTATTTT CASIPPGTITQYF
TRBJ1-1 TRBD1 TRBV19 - TGTGCCAGTAGTCCCGGACAGGGGTGGACTGAAGCTTTCTTT CASSPGQGWTEAFF
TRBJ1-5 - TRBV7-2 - TGTGCCAGCAGCGCTGACGGGGATTATAATCAGCCCCAGCATTTT CASSADGDYNQPQHF
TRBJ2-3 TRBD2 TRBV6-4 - TGTGCCAGCAGTGACGGGACTAGCGGGGGGCCAGATACGCAGTATTTT CASSDGTSGGPDTQYF
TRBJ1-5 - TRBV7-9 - TGTGCCAGCGGGGAGAACAATCAGCCCCAGCATTTT CASGENNQPQHF
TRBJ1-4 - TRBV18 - TGTGCCAGCTCACCACCGGGGAGGACTAATGAAAAACTGTTTTTT CASSPPGRTNEKLFF
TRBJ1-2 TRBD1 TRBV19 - TGTGCCAGTAGTCCCGGACAGGGTCCTTATGGCTACACCTTC CASSPGQGPYGYTF
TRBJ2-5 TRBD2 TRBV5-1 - TGCGCCAGCAGCTTGGGGGGGCTAGCGGGGACCAAAGAGACCCAGTACTTC CASSLGGLAGTKETQYF
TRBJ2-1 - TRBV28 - TGTGCCAGCAGTTTTTGGGTGCTAGCTGGGGTGTTCAATGAGCAGTTCTTC CASSFWVLAGVFNEQFF
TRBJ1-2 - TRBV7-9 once TGTGCCAGCAGCTTAGACAGTTATGGCTACACCTTC CASSLDSYGYTF
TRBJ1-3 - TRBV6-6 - TGTGCCAGCAGTCCAACAGGGAATACTGGAAACACCATATATTTT CASSPTGNTGNTIYF
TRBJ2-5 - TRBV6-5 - TGTGCCAGCGGATGGGCCCAAGAGACCCAGTACTTC CASGWAQETQYF
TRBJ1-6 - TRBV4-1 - TGCGCCAGCAGCCAAGGGGGGGTTCGTAATTCACCCCTCCACTTT CASSQGGVRNSPLHF
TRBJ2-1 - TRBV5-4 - TGCGCCAGCAGCCTCCAGGACTTGTTGTTCTTC CASSLQDLLFF
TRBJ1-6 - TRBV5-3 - TGTGCCAGAAGCTGGGGGCCTAGCGGGAATTCACCCCTCCACTTT CARSWGPSGNSPLHF
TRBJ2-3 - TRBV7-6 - TGTGCCAGCAGCTTAGCGGCGAGTTCTAGCCCTCATACGCAGTATTTT CASSLAASSSPHTQYF
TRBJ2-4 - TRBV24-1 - TGTGCCACCAATTTGACTTGCGGCAGGGAAGAAAACATTCAGTACTTC CATNLTCGREENIQYF
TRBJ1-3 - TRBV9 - TGTGCCAGCAGCGGACCGGGACATGGAAACACCATATATTTT CASSGPGHGNTIYF
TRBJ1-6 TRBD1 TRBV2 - TGTGCCAGCAGTCTATTACGACAGGGGGGGAATTCACCCCTCCACTTT CASSLLRQGGNSPLHF
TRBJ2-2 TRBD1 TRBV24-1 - TGTGCCATCGGGAATTTACAGGGGTACACCGGGGAGCTGTTTTTT CAIGNLQGYTGELFF
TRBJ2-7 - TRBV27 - TGTGCCAGCAGGGAGGGGTCCGGACCCTCCTACGAGCAGTACTTC CASREGSGPSYEQYF
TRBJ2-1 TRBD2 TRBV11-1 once TGTGCCAGCACCCCTAGCGGGGGGTCGCGAGAGCAGTTCTTC CASTPSGGSREQFF
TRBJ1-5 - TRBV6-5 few TGTGCCAGCAGTTACGACAGGCTGAATCAGCCCCAGCATTTT CASSYDRLNQPQHF
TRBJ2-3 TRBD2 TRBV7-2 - TGTGCCAGCAGCCCAGGACTAGTCACAGATACGCAGTATTTT CASSPGLVTDTQYF
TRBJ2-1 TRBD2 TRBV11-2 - TGTGCCAGCAGCTTATGGCCGGGGGAGGGTGAGCAGTTCTTC CASSLWPGEGEQFF
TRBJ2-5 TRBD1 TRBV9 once TGTGCCAGCAGCGTATGGACAGGGCCCCAAGAGACCCAGTACTTC CASSVWTGPQETQYF
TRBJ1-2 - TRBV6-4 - TGTGCCAGCAGACAGGGCAACGGCTACACCTTC CASRQGNGYTF